Below are 28 T cell receptor beta chains sequenced from a single sample in a study of T cells after posttransplantation cyclophosphamide. TCRdb's table, derived via immunoSEQ multiplex PCR, lists solely in-frame clones and lacks some. Listed here are around 8,000 clones without any singletons, the top ten holding over 9.5%. Cyclophosphamide on days +3 and +4 followed busulfan-fludarabine conditioning and a marrow graft. Specimen: PBMCs, collected after allogeneic stem cell transplant with posttransplant cyclophosphamide. The receptors come from a female patient in her forties or fifties who received an allogeneic stem cell transplant from a related donor, was CMV-positive, and had no GVHD. T cells may partly derive from the graft donor.

As DNA, the CDR3 is TGTGCCTGGAGTGCGACGGGGGGCTGGTCACCCCTCCACTTT. The encoded protein is CAWSATGGWSPLHF. V gene TRBV30 combines with J gene TRBJ1-6; weak D call: TRBD1 (6 bases). The germline V gene has CDR1 GTSNPN and CDR2 SVGIG (reference sequence). Trimming removed 1 base from V and 10 bases from J, with 14 bases in between. The CDR3 loop spans 14 amino acids.

This clone was counted at least ten times. The V call is TRBV28, the J call TRBJ2-7; D is undetermined. Trimming left V 3 bases short and J 2 bases short, with 11 bases between. Per germline, CDR1 MDHEN and CDR2 SYDVKM. The CDR3 consists of 14 residues. In DNA, the CDR3 is TGTGCCAGCAGTTTTTTACTCACCCCCTACGAGCAGTACTTC. This codes for CASSFLLTPYEQYF.

This clone was observed many times. V and J are TRBV5-1 and TRBJ2-3; 10 nucleotides agree with TRBD1. The V and J ends lost 4 bases and 4 bases, in that order; junction bases with no gene match: 3. The CDR3 covers 14 residues. The germline V gene encodes CDR1 SGHRS and CDR2 YFSETQ. The DNA for the CDR3 is TGCGCCAGCAGCCAGGGACAGGGGTCAGATACGCAGTATTTT. This gives the protein CASSQGQGSDTQYF.

This clone was seen at least ten times. The chain recombines TRBV10-3 with TRBJ1-5, with a possible D match to TRBD1 (6 bases). Per germline, CDR1 ENHRY and CDR2 SYGVKD. Trimming took 8 bases from V and 5 from J, leaving 13 bases between them. This CDR3 contains 13 residues. CDR3 amino acids: CAIGREGDQPQHF. DNA for the CDR3: TGTGCCATCGGCCGGGAGGGGGATCAGCCCCAGCATTTT.

This clone was seen many times. This sequence joins TRBV6-4 and TRBJ2-1; D may be TRBD1 (5 bases). The germline V gene encodes CDR1 MRHNA and CDR2 SNTAGT. Trimming pared 4 bases from V and 9 bases from J, leaving 16 bases between. There are 14 residues in the CDR3. Written as DNA, the CDR3 is TGTGCCAGCAGTGCCAGGACATGGTCATCTGAGCAGTTCTTC. It translates to CASSARTWSSEQFF.

This clone appeared a few times. The chain joins TRBV5-4 to TRBJ1-6; TRBD1 agrees at 7 bases. This CDR3 spans 13 amino acids. V lost 4 bases and J lost 10; bases outside the gene matches: 5. CDR1 and CDR2 from the germline V gene are SGHNT and YYREEE (reference sequence). CDR3 protein: CASSDRVSSPLHF. The CDR3 DNA reads TGTGCCAGCAGCGACAGGGTCTCATCACCCCTCCACTTT.

There are many counts of this clone. The chain recombines TRBV11-2 with TRBJ2-2, with no clear D. Germline-derived CDR1 and CDR2 are SGHAT and FQNNGV. V was trimmed by 3 bases and J by 4 bases, leaving 12 bases between them. The CDR3 extends over 15 amino acids. The CDR3 here is CASSFVDTTTGELFF. The CDR3 bases are TGTGCCAGCAGCTTCGTCGACACGACCACCGGGGAGCTGTTTTTT.

The chain is built from TRBV5-1 and TRBJ1-6, with 9 bases fitting TRBD1. With 4 bases clipped from V and 10 bases from J, the junction kept 6 bases outside the gene matches. There are 14 residues in the CDR3. The germline V gene has CDR1 SGHRS and CDR2 YFSETQ. The DNA of the CDR3 is TGCGCCAGCAGCGCCGGGACAGGGTACTCACCCCTCCACTTT. Protein: CASSAGTGYSPLHF.

This clone was recorded at least ten times. The chain recombines TRBV5-1 with TRBJ1-2; D is undetermined. V was cut by 4 bases and J by 4 bases, with 11 bases left in between. This CDR3 region has 13 residues. Germline CDR1 SGHRS, CDR2 YFSETQ. The CDR3 spells CASSSGTSYGYTF. The CDR3 nucleotides are TGCGCCAGCAGCAGCGGAACCTCCTATGGCTACACCTTC.

This clone was counted ten times or more. The V gene is TRBV28, the J gene TRBJ2-3, with 14 positions matching TRBD2. The CDR3 contains 18 residues. Germline CDR1 is MDHEN and CDR2 is SYDVKM. Losses at the gene ends were 6 bases for V and 2 bases for J; bases not matched to a gene: 10. DNA of the CDR3: TGTGCCAGCAGCCTCCCGGGACTAGCGGGAGTCCACACAGATACGCAGTATTTT. Translated, it gives CASSLPGLAGVHTDTQYF.

This clone was found many times. The gene calls are TRBV18 and TRBJ1-2; perhaps TRBD1 as D (5 bases). The V gene lost 5 bases and the J gene lost 2 bases, with 12 bases spanning the gap. The CDR3 is 14 residues long. CDR1 is KGHSH, CDR2 LQKENI, per germline. The CDR3 here is CASSLGNRNYGYTF. In DNA form, the CDR3 reads TGTGCCAGCTCATTAGGAAACAGGAACTATGGCTACACCTTC.

The table lists this clone with many counts. This chain uses TRBV7-2 with TRBJ1-4; D is unresolved. This CDR3 is built from 14 residues. Germline assignment: CDR1 SGHTA and CDR2 FQGNSA. Trimming removed 6 bases from V and 4 bases from J, with 12 bases in between. This CDR3 is CASRVGRVNEKLFF. In DNA form, the CDR3 reads TGTGCCAGCAGAGTTGGTAGGGTTAATGAAAAACTGTTTTTT.

The chain links TRBV12-3 or TRBV12-4 to TRBJ2-7; 9 bases line up with TRBD1. This CDR3 has 14 amino acids. Losses at the gene ends were 6 bases for V and 2 bases for J; bases not matched to a gene: 5. CDR3 bases: TGTGCCAGCAGCCCGGGACAGGGCCCCTACGAGCAGTACTTC. Encoded protein: CASSPGQGPYEQYF.

This clone was detected ten times or more. The chain employs TRBV13 and TRBJ2-6; D is unclear. V dropped 7 bases and J dropped 0 bases, with 4 bases sitting between them. Germline V lookup: CDR1 PRHDT, CDR2 FYEKMQ (reference sequence). The CDR3 contains 13 residues. CDR3 in DNA: TGTGCCAGCACGGGCTCTGGGGCCAACGTCCTGACTTTC. Translated, it gives CASTGSGANVLTF.

The sample holds many counts of this clone. The rearrangement uses TRBV7-8 and TRBJ1-4; D uncertain. Germline CDR1 and CDR2: SGHVS and FQNEAQ. This CDR3 has 13 residues. Trimming took 5 bases from V and 8 from J, leaving 12 bases between them. CDR3 loop: CASSPNRGEKLFF. CDR3 DNA: TGTGCCAGCAGCCCCAACAGAGGAGAAAAACTGTTTTTT. The whole variable domain, remainder taken from reference TRBV7-8 and TRBJ1-4, is GAGVSQSPRYKVAKRGQDVALRCDPISGHVSLFWYQQALGQGPEFLTYFQNEAQLDKSGLPSDRFFAERPEGSVSTLKIQRTQQEDSAVYLCASSPNRGEKLFFGSGTQLSVL.

This clone was seen at least ten times. This chain links TRBV18 with TRBJ2-5, with D perhaps TRBD2 (6 bases). The V end lost 5 bases, the J end lost 4 bases, and 17 bases lay between the germline ends. The CDR3 extends over 15 amino acids. Germline values: CDR1 KGHSH, CDR2 LQKENI. The CDR3, as DNA: TGTGCCAGCTCATGGAGGGTGGAGGCCGGAGAGACCCAGTACTTC. This sequence encodes CASSWRVEAGETQYF.

This clone appeared many times. V and J are TRBV27 and TRBJ2-7; a weak D match, TRBD1 (5 bases). Trimming cost V 4 bases and J 3 bases, with 10 bases left between them. CDR1 and CDR2 (germline): MNHEY, SMNVEV (reference sequence). The CDR3 covers 13 residues. CDR3 sequence: CASSSRAHYEQYF. The CDR3 region has the DNA TGTGCCAGCAGTTCCAGGGCCCACTACGAGCAGTACTTC.

This clone has a count of ten or more. The chain carries TRBV19 and TRBJ1-5, with D hard to call. The germline CDR1 and CDR2 sequences are LNHDA and SQIVND (reference sequence). CDR3 length equals 14 residues. Between the trimmed V and J ends, which lost 6 bases and 0 bases, there was a span of 9 bases. CDR3 sequence: CASRTQFSNQPQHF. As DNA, the CDR3 is TGTGCCAGTAGGACACAGTTTAGCAATCAGCCCCAGCATTTT.

This clone showed up many times. The rearrangement uses TRBV7-9 and TRBJ1-1; D remains unclear. The CDR3 is 14 residues long. Germline assignment: CDR1 SEHNR and CDR2 FQNEAQ (reference sequence). Trimming took 6 bases from V and 0 from J, leaving 11 bases between them. Here the CDR3 reads CASSSQKLNTEAFF. The DNA of the CDR3 is TGTGCCAGCAGTTCCCAGAAACTGAACACTGAAGCTTTCTTT.

This clone was detected ten times or more. This sequence joins TRBV6-2 or TRBV6-3 and TRBJ1-5, with D maybe TRBD1 (5 bases). CDR1 is MNHEY and CDR2 is SVGEGT in the germline V gene. The ends were cut back, 9 bases at V and 4 bases at J, with 13 bases in the middle. This CDR3 region has 13 residues. The CDR3 bases are TGTGCCAGTAGGACAAAAGGAAATCAGCCCCAGCATTTT. Amino acid sequence: CASRTKGNQPQHF.

This clone was counted many times. The chain links TRBV13 to TRBJ2-7; 11 bases are shared with TRBD2. Per germline, CDR1 PRHDT and CDR2 FYEKMQ (reference sequence). There are 14 residues in the CDR3. The V segment lost 6 bases and the J segment 5 bases; nucleotides outside the gene matches: 6. The CDR3: CASRLAGEGHEQYF. CDR3 in DNA: TGTGCCAGCAGACTAGCGGGAGAGGGACACGAGCAGTACTTC.

This clone was counted at least ten times. V gene TRBV30 combines with J gene TRBJ1-3; no firm D call. Per the germline V gene, CDR1 is GTSNPN and CDR2 is SVGIG (reference sequence). V shed 3 bases and J shed 0 bases, with 12 bases lying between them. The CDR3 has 15 residues. CDR3 region: CAWSPQILSGNTIYF. The CDR3 DNA follows: TGTGCCTGGAGCCCACAGATACTCTCTGGAAACACCATATATTTT.

This clone was seen repeatedly, ten times or more. In nucleotides, the CDR3 is TGCGCCAGCAGCTTGGGAACAGGGAACACTGAAGCTTTCTTT. Its protein is CASSLGTGNTEAFF. V usage is TRBV5-1 and J usage is TRBJ1-1; the D gene is possibly TRBD1 (5 bases). The germline V and J ends were trimmed by 0 bases and 1 base, with 7 bases remaining between them. The germline CDR1 and CDR2 sequences are SGHRS and YFSETQ. The CDR3 is 14 amino acids.

This clone was recorded many times. The chain is built from TRBV12-3 or TRBV12-4 and TRBJ2-3, with D perhaps TRBD1 (5 bases). This CDR3 region has 13 residues. V was cut by 1 base and J by 8 bases, with 10 bases left in between. The CDR3 coding sequence is TGTGCCAGCAGTTTAGGTCAGGGCGGTACGCAGTATTTT. Residues: CASSLGQGGTQYF.

There are many counts of this clone. The genes are TRBV4-1 and TRBJ1-4, with a weak D call TRBD1 (5 bases). Germline V lookup: CDR1 MGHRA, CDR2 YSYEKL. The CDR3 loop spans 14 amino acids. Trimming pared 5 bases from V and 7 bases from J, leaving 14 bases between. The CDR3: CASSITGLGEKLFF. In DNA, the CDR3 is TGCGCCAGCAGCATTACAGGTTTAGGTGAAAAACTGTTTTTT.

At least ten counts were recorded for this clone. The V and J genes are TRBV7-3 and TRBJ1-2; TRBD1 aligns across 10 bases. V trimming: 4 bases; J trimming: 6 bases; junction bases outside the gene matches: 5. Germline-derived CDR1 and CDR2 are SGHTA and FQGTGA. This CDR3 region has 14 residues. CDR3 loop: CASSSSGTGDGYTF. The CDR3 DNA sequence: TGTGCCAGCAGCTCCTCCGGGACAGGGGATGGCTACACCTTC.

This clone was picked up many times. Additional DNA sequences in this sample encode the identical CDR3. This CDR3 reads CASSSGGDYTDTQYF. The CDR3 DNA reads as TGTGCCAGCAGCTCCGGGGGAGACTACACAGATACGCAGTATTTT. V and J are TRBV11-3 and TRBJ2-3; D may be TRBD2 (6 bases). The V gene's germline CDR1 is SGHNT and CDR2 YENEEA. This CDR3 region has 15 residues. V was trimmed by 4 bases and J by 2 bases, leaving 13 bases between them.

This clone was seen many times. The rearrangement joins TRBV10-3 to TRBJ1-2; TRBD1 might be the D (6 bases). This CDR3 has 13 residues. Germline CDR1 and CDR2: ENHRY and SYGVKD. The V gene lost 7 bases and the J gene lost 2 bases, with 11 bases spanning the gap. The CDR3 DNA follows: TGTGCCATCACCACGGACAGCAACTATGGCTACACCTTC. Translated: CAITTDSNYGYTF.